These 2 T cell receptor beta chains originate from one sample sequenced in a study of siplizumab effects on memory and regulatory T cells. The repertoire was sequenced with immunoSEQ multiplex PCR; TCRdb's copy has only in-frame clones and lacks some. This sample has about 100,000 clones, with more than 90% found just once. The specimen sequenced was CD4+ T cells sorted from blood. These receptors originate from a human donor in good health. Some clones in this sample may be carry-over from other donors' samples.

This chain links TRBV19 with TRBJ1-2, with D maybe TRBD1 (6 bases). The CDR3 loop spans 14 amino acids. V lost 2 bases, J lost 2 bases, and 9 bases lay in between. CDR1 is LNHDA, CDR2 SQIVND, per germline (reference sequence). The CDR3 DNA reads TGTGCCAGTAGTATACAACAGGGCAACTATGGCTACACCTTC. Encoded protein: CASSIQQGNYGYTF. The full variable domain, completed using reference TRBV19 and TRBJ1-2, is DGGITQSPKYLFRKEGQNVTLSCEQNLNHDAMYWYRQDPGQGLRLIYYSQIVNDFQKGDIAEGYSVSREKKESFPLTVTSAQKNPTAFYLCASSIQQGNYGYTFGSGTRLTVV.

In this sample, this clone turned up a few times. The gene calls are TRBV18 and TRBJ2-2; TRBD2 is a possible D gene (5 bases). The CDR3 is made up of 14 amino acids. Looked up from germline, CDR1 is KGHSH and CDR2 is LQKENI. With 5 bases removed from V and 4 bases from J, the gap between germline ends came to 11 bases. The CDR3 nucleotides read TGTGCCAGCTCAAAAACTACTAGCACCGGGGAGCTGTTTTTT. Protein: CASSKTTSTGELFF. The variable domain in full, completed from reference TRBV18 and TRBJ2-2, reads NAGVMQNPRHLVRRRGQEARLRCSPMKGHSHVYWYRQLPEEGLKFMVYLQKENIIDESGMPKERFSAEFPKEGPSILRIQQVVRGDSAAYFCASSKTTSTGELFFGEGSRLTVL.